Listed here are 19 T cell receptor beta chains from one sample, sequenced in a study of shared clonotypes between healthy human individuals. The assay was immunoSEQ multiplex PCR, and TCRdb's table has in-frame clones only and misses some. The sample records a few million clones, 80% to 95% being singletons. Sequencing input: naive CD4+ T cells from PBMCs. Subset described: CD45RA+ positively selected. The receptors originated from a man aged 18-30 years in good health. Some clones in this sample may be carry-over from other donors' samples.

This clone was observed once. The chain has TRBV15 and TRBJ1-3, with D tentatively TRBD1 (6 bases). The CDR3 totals 16 residues. V was cut by 5 bases and J by 3 bases, with 17 bases left in between. Germline V lookup: CDR1 LNHNV, CDR2 YYDKDF (reference sequence). CDR3 amino acids: CATSPRGGNGGNTIYF. In nucleotides, the CDR3 is TGTGCCACCAGCCCTAGGGGGGGGAATGGTGGAAACACCATATATTTT.

Details on this clone: The same CDR3 is also encoded by other DNA sequences in this sample. J is TRBJ2-7 and V is TRBV7-9, with D unclear. This CDR3 comprises 14 residues. In germline, CDR1 is SEHNR, CDR2 FQNEAQ (reference sequence). The V end lost 6 bases, the J end lost 0 bases, and 12 bases lay between the germline ends. The CDR3 DNA reads as TGTGCCAGCAGTCGAACGGGTGGCTCCTACGAGCAGTACTTC. Translated, it gives CASSRTGGSYEQYF.

The rearrangement joins TRBV5-5 to TRBJ2-5; tentatively, D is TRBD1 or TRBD2 (5 bases each). The CDR3 is made up of 13 amino acids. Germline loops: CDR1 SGHKS, CDR2 YYEKEE (reference sequence). Trimming pared 5 bases from V and 4 bases from J, leaving 12 bases between. For the CDR3, the DNA is TGTGCCAGCAGTTCCTTTGGGGGAGAGACCCAGTACTTC. Amino acid sequence: CASSSFGGETQYF.

The rearrangement links TRBV7-9 to TRBJ1-2; D gene ambiguous. Germline V gives CDR1 SEHNR, CDR2 FQNEAQ (reference sequence). This CDR3 region has 14 residues. Trimming took off 0 bases at V and 8 bases at J, with 13 bases between the two ends. The CDR3 loop is CASSLARTGMGYTF. CDR3 DNA sequence: TGTGCCAGCAGCTTAGCCCGGACTGGTATGGGCTACACCTTC. Full variable domain (remainder filled in from reference TRBV7-9 and TRBJ1-2): DTGVSQNPRHKITKRGQNVTFRCDPISEHNRLYWYRQTLGQGPEFLTYFQNEAQLEKSRLLSDRFSAERPKGSFSTLEIQRTEQGDSAMYLCASSLARTGMGYTFGSGTRLTVV.

V usage is TRBV5-1 and J usage is TRBJ1-1, with D unresolved. The CDR3 is made up of 14 amino acids. Germline assignment: CDR1 SGHRS and CDR2 YFSETQ. V was trimmed by 7 bases and J by 0 bases, leaving 13 bases between them. The CDR3 DNA reads as TGCGCCAGCGGGAAGGGCGACATGAACACTGAAGCTTTCTTT. It codes for CASGKGDMNTEAFF.

This sequence joins TRBV29-1 and TRBJ2-3; 10 bases are shared with TRBD2. The CDR3 contains 14 residues. V lost 4 bases to trimming and J lost 1 base; unmatched junction nucleotides: 2. CDR1 SQVTM and CDR2 ANQGSEA come from the germline V gene. The chain's CDR3 is CSVGGTSGTDTQYF. The CDR3 DNA is TGCAGCGTTGGGGGGACTAGCGGCACAGATACGCAGTATTTT.

This chain links TRBV5-1 with TRBJ2-7; 8 bases match TRBD1. The CDR3 covers 15 residues. Looked up from germline, CDR1 is SGHRS and CDR2 is YFSETQ. Trimming took 3 bases from V and 3 from J; bases not matched to a gene: 8. CDR3 residues: CASSYRQGSGYEQYF. CDR3 in DNA: TGCGCCAGCAGCTACCGACAGGGGTCAGGCTACGAGCAGTACTTC.

A remark on this clone: Other DNA sequences in the same sample also yield this CDR3. CDR3 DNA: TGTGCCAGCAGTCTTGACGGATCCTACGAGCAGTACTTC. Translation gives CASSLDGSYEQYF. The chain joins TRBV5-4 to TRBJ2-7; no reliable D call. The CDR3 spans 13 residues. Germline values: CDR1 SGHNT, CDR2 YYREEE (reference sequence). V was shortened by 5 bases and J by 1 base, with 10 bases between the two germline ends. The variable domain in full, completed from reference TRBV5-4 and TRBJ2-7, reads ETGVTQSPTHLIKTRGQQVTLRCSSQSGHNTVSWYQQALGQGPQFIFQYYREEENGRGNFPPRFSGLQFPNYSSELNVNALELDDSALYLCASSLDGSYEQYFGPGTRLTVT.

The J gene is TRBJ2-3, the V gene TRBV5-4, with 7 positions matching TRBD2. Looked up from germline, CDR1 is SGHNT and CDR2 is YYREEE (reference sequence). J lost 4 bases, V lost 3 bases, and 5 bases had no gene match. The CDR3 has 14 amino acids. CDR3 sequence reads: CASSYSGTADTQYF. The CDR3 DNA follows: TGTGCCAGCAGCTACAGCGGGACCGCAGATACGCAGTATTTT.

The rearrangement uses TRBV7-9 and TRBJ1-5; TRBD1 matches at 8 bases. CDR1 is SEHNR, CDR2 FQNEAQ, per germline (reference sequence). Germline trimming cut 5 bases from V and 2 bases from J; bases unmatched to any gene: 8. The CDR3 has 16 residues. The CDR3 sequence is CASSPSGQGGNQPQHF. DNA for the CDR3: TGTGCCAGCAGCCCCTCTGGACAGGGCGGCAATCAGCCCCAGCATTTT.

CDR3 sequence reads: CASSIFGTGGDHVLTF. The CDR3 nucleotides read TGTGCCAGTAGTATCTTTGGGACTGGCGGGGATCACGTCCTGACTTTC. The rearrangement uses TRBV19 and TRBJ2-6, with D possibly being TRBD2 (6 bases). The V end was cut by 3 bases, the J end by 11 bases, with 20 bases between. Germline values: CDR1 LNHDA, CDR2 SQIVND (reference sequence). The CDR3 runs 16 residues. Supplemented by reference TRBV19 and TRBJ2-6, the full variable domain reads DGGITQSPKYLFRKEGQNVTLSCEQNLNHDAMYWYRQDPGQGLRLIYYSQIVNDFQKGDIAEGYSVSREKKESFPLTVTSAQKNPTAFYLCASSIFGTGGDHVLTFGAGSRLTVL.

The chain is built from TRBV5-1 and TRBJ2-3, with D unresolved. V dropped 2 bases and J dropped 0 bases, with 13 bases sitting between them. Germline V gene sequence: CDR1 SGHRS, CDR2 YFSETQ. The CDR3 totals 16 residues. This chain's CDR3 is CASSLRESTSTDTQYF. The CDR3 coding sequence is TGCGCCAGCAGCTTACGCGAGTCCACTAGCACAGATACGCAGTATTTT. The variable domain in full, with the rest retrieved from reference TRBV5-1 and TRBJ2-3, is KAGVTQTPRYLIKTRGQQVTLSCSPISGHRSVSWYQQTPGQGLQFLFEYFSETQRNKGNFPGRFSGRQFSNSRSEMNVSTLELGDSALYLCASSLRESTSTDTQYFGPGTRLTVL.

The chain recombines TRBV28 with TRBJ1-5; 7 bases align to TRBD1. Trimming took 7 bases from V and 9 from J; bases not matched to a gene: 15. Germline V gives CDR1 MDHEN, CDR2 SYDVKM. There are 15 residues in the CDR3. The CDR3 reads CASKTGATIGLPQHF. The CDR3 DNA reads TGTGCCAGCAAAACAGGGGCCACGATCGGCCTGCCCCAGCATTTT.

The CDR3 loop reads CSVGPGQGKDTQYF. CDR3 bases: TGCAGCGTTGGTCCGGGACAGGGAAAAGATACGCAGTATTTT. The rearrangement uses TRBV29-1 and TRBJ2-3, with 9 nucleotides matching TRBD1. Per germline, CDR1 SQVTM and CDR2 ANQGSEA. V was pared by 4 bases and J by 5 bases, with 7 bases of the junction left unmatched. The CDR3 is made up of 14 amino acids.

The chain combines TRBV2 with TRBJ2-7; TRBD1 agrees at 7 bases. The CDR3 runs to 13 residues. Germline loops: CDR1 SNHLY, CDR2 FYNNEI. Trimming cost V 5 bases and J 6 bases; bases outside gene matches: 7. The CDR3 spells CASSLPGQSEQYF. The CDR3 DNA is TGTGCCAGCAGTCTACCGGGACAGTCCGAGCAGTACTTC.

J is TRBJ1-1 and V is TRBV5-1; D not resolved. V lost 0 bases to trimming and J lost 1 base, with 10 bases between them. The CDR3 totals 15 residues. Germline CDR1 reads SGHRS; CDR2 reads YFSETQ. CDR3 residues: CASSLGSGRNTEAFF. The CDR3 DNA is TGCGCCAGCAGCTTGGGGTCTGGGAGGAACACTGAAGCTTTCTTT.

This chain uses TRBV29-1 with TRBJ1-1; D may be TRBD1 (5 bases). The CDR3 is 18 residues long. Germline-derived CDR1 and CDR2 are SQVTM and ANQGSEA. V was shortened by 2 bases and J by 4 bases, with 26 bases between the two germline ends. The CDR3 reads CSVERVAVQGGGSTEAFF. DNA of the CDR3: TGCAGCGTTGAAAGGGTTGCAGTTCAGGGTGGTGGGAGCACTGAAGCTTTCTTT.

The gene calls are TRBV27 and TRBJ1-1; D not certain. Per the germline V gene, CDR1 is MNHEY and CDR2 is SMNVEV (reference sequence). This CDR3 is 13 amino acids long. Trimming shortened V by 5 bases and J by 10 bases, and 17 bases separated the two germline ends. CDR3 in DNA: TGTGCCAGCAGTCCCCCCGTGCCAGGTGCAGCTTTCTTT. Protein sequence: CASSPPVPGAAFF.

The rearrangement joins TRBV7-2 to TRBJ2-2; 11 bases map to TRBD2. The CDR3 extends over 16 amino acids. V shed 5 bases and J 7 bases; nucleotides not matched to a gene: 9. CDR1 is SGHTA and CDR2 is FQGNSA in the germline V gene. The CDR3 protein is CASSLPVAGGRGELFF. The CDR3 DNA sequence: TGTGCCAGCAGCCTGCCGGTAGCGGGAGGGCGCGGGGAGCTGTTTTTT.